This T cell receptor beta chain was captured in a study of blood T cell repertoires in COVID-19 (dated by TCRdb to between 2020 and 2021). With respect to the entire study: The collaborator samples originated in the United States, Italy and Spain and spanned the acute and convalescent phases of COVID-19. The prospective study material was composed of cDNA or gDNA derived from T cells, B-cell-depleted T cells, or PBMCs. The dataset comprised deeply sampled blood TCRbeta repertoires from subjects exposed to, actively infected with, or recovered from COVID-19. The repertoires were made available in a free public database intended to serve as a resource for research on the immune response to SARS-CoV-2. The samples were drawn from two sources: the first 160 participants of the ongoing ImmuneRACE study, and approximately 1,300 subjects contributed by 6 global collaborators. Nearly every sample came with metadata listing a de-identified subject ID, COVID-19 status, age in years and sex. Where HLA class I and class II types were available, the types were taken from metadata supplied by the sample provider, not from assay-based typing. General study outcomes and caveats: The quantity of clinical and demographic metadata differed by source and by participant and was supplied without curation.

Each collaborating institution followed its own protocols to collect whole blood in K2EDTA tubes. Collaborator samples were shipped for TCRbeta analysis as frozen whole blood, isolated PBMCs, or DNA extracted from either sample type. TCRbeta CDR3 regions were amplified from genomic DNA by means of the immunoSEQ Assay, a bias-controlled multiplex PCR. In the paper's pipeline: The number of nucleated cells in each sample was estimated from the amplification of reference gene primers within the assay. To quantify the absolute abundance of each unique TCRbeta CDR3 rearrangement, sequence reads were collapsed and filtered. For each sample, productive Simpson clonality was calculated as the square root of Simpson's diversity index across productive rearrangements. TCRdb's version of the immuneACCESS table is confined to in-frame rearrangements and falls short of the full clone set. An unresolved V gene accounts for under half of the shortfall where checked; the remainder is of unknown origin. The DNA gave D and trimming, while V, J and clone size come from that table. Counted in this sample were more than 85,000 clones; 70% to 85% of them appeared once. The ten largest clonotypes hold roughly a tenth of the sample.

This clone was detected once. Its antigen target is currently unknown. The record has no base qualities; no much larger clone is one base away. The CDR3 goes from the cysteine to the phenylalanine over 17 residues. Only CDR3 DNA is held: 51 bases, read in frame from base 1. The germline V and J ends show losses of 5 bases and 4 bases respectively, and no gene match explains 7 bases of the junction. From a lookup of the germline V gene (reference sequence), CDR1 and CDR2 are SEHNR and FQNEAQ. This receptor was identified in a man between 65 and 80 years old with acute or convalescent COVID-19. Sequencing input: peripheral blood. The chain uses TRBV7-9 and TRBJ2-1; a stretch of 14 junction bases matches TRBD2. This receptor carries the CDR3 CASSKPGLAGAYNEQFF. The sequence in DNA is TGTGCCAGCAGCAAACCGGGACTAGCGGGGGCTTACAATGAGCAGTTCTTC.